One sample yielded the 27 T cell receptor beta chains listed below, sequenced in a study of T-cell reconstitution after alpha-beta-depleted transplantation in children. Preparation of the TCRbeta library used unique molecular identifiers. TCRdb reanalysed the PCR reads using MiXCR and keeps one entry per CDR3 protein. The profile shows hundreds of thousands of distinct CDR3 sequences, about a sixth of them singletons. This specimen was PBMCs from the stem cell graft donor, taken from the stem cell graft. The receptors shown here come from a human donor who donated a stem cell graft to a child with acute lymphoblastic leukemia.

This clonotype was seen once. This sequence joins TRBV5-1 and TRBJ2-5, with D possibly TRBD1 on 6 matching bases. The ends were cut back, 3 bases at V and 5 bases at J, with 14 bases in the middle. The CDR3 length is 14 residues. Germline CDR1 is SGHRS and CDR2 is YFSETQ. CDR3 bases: TGCGCCAGCAGCTCCCAGACAGGTCGGGAGACCCAGTACTTC. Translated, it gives CASSSQTGRETQYF.

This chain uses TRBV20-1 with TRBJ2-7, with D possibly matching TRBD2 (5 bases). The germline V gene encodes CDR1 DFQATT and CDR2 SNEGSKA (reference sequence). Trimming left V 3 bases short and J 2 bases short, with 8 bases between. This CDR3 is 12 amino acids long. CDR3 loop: CSARDWTYEQYF. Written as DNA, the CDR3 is TGCAGTGCTAGGGACTGGACCTACGAGCAGTACTTC.

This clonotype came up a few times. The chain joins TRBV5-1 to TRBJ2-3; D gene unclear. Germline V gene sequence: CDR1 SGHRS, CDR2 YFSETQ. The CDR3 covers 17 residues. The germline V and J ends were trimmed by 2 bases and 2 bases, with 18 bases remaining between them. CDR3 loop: CASSFIPRILLTDTQYF. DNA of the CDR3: TGCGCCAGCAGCTTTATTCCTCGAATCCTCCTCACAGATACGCAGTATTTT.

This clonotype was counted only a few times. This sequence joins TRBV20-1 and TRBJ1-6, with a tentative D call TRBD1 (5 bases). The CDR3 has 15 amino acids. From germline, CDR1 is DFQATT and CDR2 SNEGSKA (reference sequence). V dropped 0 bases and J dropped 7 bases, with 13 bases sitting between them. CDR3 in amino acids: CSARDRRAVNSPLHF. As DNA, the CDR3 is TGCAGTGCTAGAGATCGCAGGGCGGTCAATTCACCCCTCCACTTT.

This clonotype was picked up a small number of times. The CDR3, as DNA: TGTGCCAGCCAGGGGAGCTATGGCTACACCTTC. Translation: CASQGSYGYTF. The J gene is TRBJ1-2, the V gene TRBV21-1; the table's D call, TRBD1, has no DNA check behind it. TRBV21-1 is recorded as a pseudogene. The CDR3 spans 11 residues.

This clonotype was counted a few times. CDR3 sequence: CASSPTGGNGYTF. For the CDR3, the DNA is TGTGCCAGCAGTCCAACAGGGGGGAATGGCTACACCTTC. The rearrangement joins TRBV6-1 to TRBJ1-2; 8 nucleotides align to TRBD1. With 5 bases clipped from V and 6 bases from J, the junction kept 5 bases outside the gene matches. The CDR3 sequence is 13 residues long. The germline CDR1 and CDR2 sequences are MNHNS and SASEGT.

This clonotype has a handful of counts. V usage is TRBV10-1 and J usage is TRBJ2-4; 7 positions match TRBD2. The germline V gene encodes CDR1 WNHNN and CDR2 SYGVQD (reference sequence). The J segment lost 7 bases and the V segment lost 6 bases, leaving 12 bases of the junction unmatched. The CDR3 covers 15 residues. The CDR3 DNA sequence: TGCGCCAGCAGCCAGGGCCTAGGGAGGGAGAACATTCAGTACTTC. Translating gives CASSQGLGRENIQYF.

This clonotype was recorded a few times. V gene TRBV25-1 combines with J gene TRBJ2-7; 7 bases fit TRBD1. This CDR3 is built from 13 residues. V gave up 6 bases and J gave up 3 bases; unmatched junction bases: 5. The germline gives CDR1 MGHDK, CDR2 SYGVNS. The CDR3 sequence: CASSPTGRYEQYF. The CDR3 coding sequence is TGTGCCAGCAGCCCGACAGGGCGCTACGAGCAGTACTTC.

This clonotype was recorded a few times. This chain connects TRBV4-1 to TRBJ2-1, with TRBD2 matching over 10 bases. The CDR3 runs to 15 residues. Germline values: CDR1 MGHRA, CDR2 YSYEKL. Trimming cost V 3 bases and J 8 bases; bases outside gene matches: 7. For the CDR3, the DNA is TGCGCCAGCAGCCATCTTGGGCTAGCGGGAGATGAGCAGTTCTTC. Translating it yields CASSHLGLAGDEQFF.

The chain's CDR3 is CASSSRHLSGNTIYF. In DNA, the CDR3 is TGTGCCAGCAGCTCGCGACATCTCTCTGGAAACACCATATATTTT. J is TRBJ1-3 and V is TRBV21-1. TRBV21-1 is a recognized pseudogene. The CDR3 contains 15 residues.

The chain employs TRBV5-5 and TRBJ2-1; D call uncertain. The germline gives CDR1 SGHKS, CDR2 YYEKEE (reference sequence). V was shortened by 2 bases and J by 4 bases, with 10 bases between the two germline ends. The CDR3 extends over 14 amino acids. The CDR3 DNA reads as TGTGCCAGCAGCTTTCCCACACCGTACAATGAGCAGTTCTTC. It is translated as CASSFPTPYNEQFF.

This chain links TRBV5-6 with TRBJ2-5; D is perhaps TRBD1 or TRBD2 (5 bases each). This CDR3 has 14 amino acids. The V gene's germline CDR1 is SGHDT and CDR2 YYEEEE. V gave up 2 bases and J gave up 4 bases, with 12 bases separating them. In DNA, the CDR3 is TGTGCCAGCAGCTTTGGGGGAGATGGAGAGACCCAGTACTTC. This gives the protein CASSFGGDGETQYF.

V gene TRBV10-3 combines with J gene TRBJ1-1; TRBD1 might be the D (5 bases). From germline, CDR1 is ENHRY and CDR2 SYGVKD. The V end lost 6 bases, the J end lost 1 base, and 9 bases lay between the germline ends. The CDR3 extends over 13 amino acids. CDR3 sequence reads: CAIRQEGNTEAFF. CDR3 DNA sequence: TGTGCCATCAGACAGGAGGGGAACACTGAAGCTTTCTTT.

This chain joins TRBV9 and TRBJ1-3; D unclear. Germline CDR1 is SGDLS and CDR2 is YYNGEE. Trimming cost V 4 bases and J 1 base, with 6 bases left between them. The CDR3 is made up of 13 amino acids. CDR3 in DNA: TGTGCCAGCAGCTCCCAATCTGGAAACACCATATATTTT. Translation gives CASSSQSGNTIYF.

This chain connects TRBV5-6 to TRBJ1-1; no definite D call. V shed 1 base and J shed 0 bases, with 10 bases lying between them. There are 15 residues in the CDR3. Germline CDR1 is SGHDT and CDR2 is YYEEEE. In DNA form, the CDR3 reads TGTGCCAGCAGCTTGTATCCGAGAATGAACACTGAAGCTTTCTTT. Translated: CASSLYPRMNTEAFF.

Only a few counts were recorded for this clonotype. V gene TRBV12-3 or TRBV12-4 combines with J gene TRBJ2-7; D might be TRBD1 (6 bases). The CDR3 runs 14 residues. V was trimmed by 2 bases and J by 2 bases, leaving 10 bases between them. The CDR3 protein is CASSLQGFTYEQYF. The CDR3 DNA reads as TGTGCCAGCAGTTTACAGGGGTTCACCTACGAGCAGTACTTC.

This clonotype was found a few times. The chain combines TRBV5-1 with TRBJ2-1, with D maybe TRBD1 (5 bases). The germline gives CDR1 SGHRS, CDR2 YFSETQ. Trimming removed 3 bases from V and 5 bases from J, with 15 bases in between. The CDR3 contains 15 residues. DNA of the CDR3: TGCGCCAGCAGCTCAACAGGTTTCCCAAACAATGAGCAGTTCTTC. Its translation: CASSSTGFPNNEQFF.

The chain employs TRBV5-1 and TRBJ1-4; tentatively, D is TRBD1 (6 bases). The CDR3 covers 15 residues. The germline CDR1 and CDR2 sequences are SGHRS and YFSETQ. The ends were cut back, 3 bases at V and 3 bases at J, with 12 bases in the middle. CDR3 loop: CASSYVGAANEKLFF. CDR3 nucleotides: TGCGCCAGCAGCTACGTGGGGGCAGCTAATGAAAAACTGTTTTTT.

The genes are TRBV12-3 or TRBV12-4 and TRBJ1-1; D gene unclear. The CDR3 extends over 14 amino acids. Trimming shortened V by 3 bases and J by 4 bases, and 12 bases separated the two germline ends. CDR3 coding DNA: TGTGCCAGCAGTTTCCCTGGCCGAGGCACTGAAGCTTTCTTT. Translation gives CASSFPGRGTEAFF.

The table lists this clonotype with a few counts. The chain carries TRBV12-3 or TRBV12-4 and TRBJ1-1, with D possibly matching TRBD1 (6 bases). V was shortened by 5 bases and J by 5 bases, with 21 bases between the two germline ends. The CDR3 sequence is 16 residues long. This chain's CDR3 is CASSAGGGRRGTEAFF. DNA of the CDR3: TGTGCCAGCAGTGCCGGGGGGGGGCGCCGAGGGACTGAAGCTTTCTTT.

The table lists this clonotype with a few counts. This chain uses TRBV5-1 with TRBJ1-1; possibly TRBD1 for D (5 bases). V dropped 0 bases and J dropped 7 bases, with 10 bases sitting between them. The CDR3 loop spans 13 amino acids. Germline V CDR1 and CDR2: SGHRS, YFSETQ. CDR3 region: CASSLGRGGEAFF. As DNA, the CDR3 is TGCGCCAGCAGCTTGGGCCGGGGCGGTGAAGCTTTCTTT.

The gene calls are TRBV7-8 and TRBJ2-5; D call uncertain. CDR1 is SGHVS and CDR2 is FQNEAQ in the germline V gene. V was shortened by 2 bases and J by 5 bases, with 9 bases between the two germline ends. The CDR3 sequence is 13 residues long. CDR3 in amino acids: CASSLQFRETQYF. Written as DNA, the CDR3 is TGTGCCAGCAGCTTACAGTTTAGGGAGACCCAGTACTTC.

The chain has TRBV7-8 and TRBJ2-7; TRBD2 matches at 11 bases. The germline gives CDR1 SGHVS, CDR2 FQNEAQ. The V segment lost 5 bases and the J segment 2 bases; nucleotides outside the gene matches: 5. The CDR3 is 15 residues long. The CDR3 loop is CASSPTSGSTYEQYF. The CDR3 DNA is TGTGCCAGCAGCCCTACTAGCGGGAGCACCTACGAGCAGTACTTC.

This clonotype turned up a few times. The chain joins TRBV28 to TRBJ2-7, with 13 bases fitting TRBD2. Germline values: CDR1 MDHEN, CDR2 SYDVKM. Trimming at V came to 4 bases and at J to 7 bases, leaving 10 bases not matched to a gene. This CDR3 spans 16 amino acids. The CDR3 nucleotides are TGTGCCAGCAGTTCATCGGGGACTAGCGGGATAGGGGAGCAGTACTTC. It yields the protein CASSSSGTSGIGEQYF.

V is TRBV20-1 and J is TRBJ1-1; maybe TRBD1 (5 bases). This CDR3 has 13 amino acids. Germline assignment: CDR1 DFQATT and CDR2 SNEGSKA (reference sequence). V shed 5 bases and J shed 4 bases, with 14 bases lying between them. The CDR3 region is CSAPGGWATEAFF. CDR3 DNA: TGCAGTGCTCCTGGGGGGTGGGCCACTGAAGCTTTCTTT.

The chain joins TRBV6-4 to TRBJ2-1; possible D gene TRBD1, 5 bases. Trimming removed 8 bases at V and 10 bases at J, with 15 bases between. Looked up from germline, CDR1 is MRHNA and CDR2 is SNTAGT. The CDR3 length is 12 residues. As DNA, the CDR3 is TGTGCCAGCGGGGCTTGGGGCGGCGAGCAGTTCTTC. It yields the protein CASGAWGGEQFF.

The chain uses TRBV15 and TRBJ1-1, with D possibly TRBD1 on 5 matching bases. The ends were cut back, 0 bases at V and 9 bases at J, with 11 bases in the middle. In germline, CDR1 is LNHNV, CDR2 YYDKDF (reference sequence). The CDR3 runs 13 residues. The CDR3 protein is CATSRDLGEQAFF. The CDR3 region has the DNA TGTGCCACCAGCAGAGATCTGGGGGAACAAGCTTTCTTT.